This TCR beta chain was sequenced for a study of control samples from healthy donors and cancer patients. The table came from immunoSEQ multiplex PCR; TCRdb's copy has only in-frame clones and leaves some out. The sample shows over 150,000 clones, about 95% of them seen only once. With 3 bases removed from V and 0 bases from J, the gap between germline ends came to 20 bases. This CDR3 comprises 18 residues. Germline-derived CDR1 and CDR2 are MRHNA and SNTAGT. The source is a man in his 60s with colorectal cancer. The rearrangement joins TRBV6-4 to TRBJ1-1, with D tentatively TRBD1 (6 bases). The specimen sequenced was PBMCs. In DNA form, the CDR3 reads TGTGCCAGCAGTGAGGTAAAGGGGGGAGGGAAGTTGAACACTGAAGCTTTCTTT. Amino acid sequence: CASSEVKGGGKLNTEAFF.